The 10 T cell receptor beta chains listed next were all sequenced from one sample in a study of early T cells in non-severe SARS-CoV-2 infection (dated by TCRdb to the early 2020s). Libraries were made using 5' RACE. Sequencing took place on a NextSeq 500. The public reads were run again by TCRdb, first through fastp at Q25 and then through MiXCR, and only productive beta chains were kept. When rows share a CDR3 protein, they turn into one entry using the most common DNA and genes. The sample includes 64,000 or so distinct CDR3 sequences, with about 12% observed a single time. The top ten hold more than 3.5% of the sample. The material sequenced was whole blood. The source of these receptors is an adult who was a healthcare worker with PCR-confirmed SARS-CoV-2 infection or an uninfected control (not recorded which).

This rearrangement joins TRBV12-3 or TRBV12-4 to TRBJ2-1, with TRBD2 matching 10 bases. The CDR3 sequence is 14 residues long. The junction had 4 bases not matched to a gene; V was cut back by 3 bases and J by 8 bases. The CDR3 DNA reads TGTGCCAGCAGTTTTGCTAGCGGGGGTCATGAGCAGTTCTTC. Translating it yields CASSFASGGHEQFF.

The chain recombines TRBV6-2 or TRBV6-3 with TRBJ2-1; D is uncertain. Germline V CDR1 and CDR2: MNHEY, SVGEGT. The V and J ends lost 8 bases and 9 bases respectively, with 20 bases between them. This CDR3 region has 14 residues. In nucleotides, the CDR3 is TGTGCCAGCGCCCTACCTACCCGCTACTCTGAGCAGTTCTTC. Residues: CASALPTRYSEQFF.

A few counts support this clonotype. The chain couples TRBV27 to TRBJ2-7, with D maybe TRBD2 (6 bases). The CDR3 has 15 residues. V lost 3 bases and J 3 bases, leaving 15 bases between the germline ends. Per the germline V gene, CDR1 is MNHEY and CDR2 is SMNVEV (reference sequence). The CDR3: CASSFGGAVLYEQYF. In DNA form, the CDR3 reads TGTGCCAGCAGTTTCGGAGGGGCCGTACTCTACGAGCAGTACTTC.

The chain joins TRBV7-9 to TRBJ1-1, with 7 bases identical to TRBD1. CDR3 length equals 16 residues. Germline lookup yields CDR1 SEHNR and CDR2 FQNEAQ (reference sequence). Unmatched junction bases numbered 9, after V lost 4 bases and J lost 1 base. CDR3 protein: CASSSPKGARNTEAFF. The DNA of the CDR3 is TGTGCCAGCAGCTCCCCCAAGGGGGCAAGGAACACTGAAGCTTTCTTT.

This clonotype was counted ten times or more. This chain links TRBV18 with TRBJ1-6; 7 nucleotides line up with TRBD1. The CDR3 extends over 17 amino acids. Germline V gene sequence: CDR1 KGHSH, CDR2 LQKENI. V shed 2 bases and J 0 bases; nucleotides not matched to a gene: 4. In DNA, the CDR3 is TGTGCCAGCTCACCAGGGGACAGAAGCTCCTATAATTCACCCCTCCACTTT. It encodes CASSPGDRSSYNSPLHF.

This rearrangement joins TRBV6-2 or TRBV6-3 to TRBJ1-2, with 7 nucleotides matching TRBD1. CDR1 MNHEY and CDR2 SVGEGT come from the germline V gene. The CDR3 is made up of 13 amino acids. After removal of 5 bases from V and 4 bases from J, the junction contained 4 bases not matched to a gene. The CDR3 nucleotides are TGTGCCAGCAGTCCACAGGGGATCTATGGCTACACCTTC. It is translated as CASSPQGIYGYTF.

The chain carries TRBV6-5 and TRBJ2-7; D possibly corresponds to TRBD2 (5 bases). V was shortened by 5 bases and J by 5 bases, with 10 bases between the two germline ends. This CDR3 comprises 12 residues. Germline V CDR1 and CDR2: MNHEY, SVGAGI. The CDR3 DNA sequence: TGTGCCAGCAGTGCCGGACTGAACGAGCAGTACTTC. It translates to CASSAGLNEQYF.

The chain joins TRBV12-3 or TRBV12-4 to TRBJ2-1; TRBD2 agrees at 13 bases. CDR3 length equals 20 residues. V gave up 6 bases and J gave up 2 bases; unmatched junction bases: 16. CDR3 nucleotide sequence: TGTGCCAGCAGACTCCGAACCCGATCACTAGCGGGGGGGACCTACAATGAGCAGTTCTTC. It translates to CASRLRTRSLAGGTYNEQFF.

The V and J genes are TRBV11-2 and TRBJ2-7; D perhaps matches TRBD1 (5 bases). The CDR3 contains 15 residues. The germline V gene has CDR1 SGHAT and CDR2 FQNNGV. V was shortened by 0 bases and J by 1 base, with 10 bases between the two germline ends. CDR3 in DNA: TGTGCCAGCAGCTTAGATCGCGGACAATCCTACGAGCAGTACTTC. This translates into CASSLDRGQSYEQYF.

The chain uses TRBV6-5 and TRBJ2-5; tentatively, D is TRBD1 or TRBD2 (5 bases each). Trimming stripped 0 bases from V and 6 bases from J, with 11 bases between. The CDR3 loop spans 14 amino acids. The V gene's germline CDR1 is MNHEY and CDR2 SVGAGI. The CDR3 protein is CASSYSSGAKTQYF. The CDR3 nucleotides are TGTGCCAGCAGTTACTCGTCCGGGGCAAAGACCCAGTACTTC.